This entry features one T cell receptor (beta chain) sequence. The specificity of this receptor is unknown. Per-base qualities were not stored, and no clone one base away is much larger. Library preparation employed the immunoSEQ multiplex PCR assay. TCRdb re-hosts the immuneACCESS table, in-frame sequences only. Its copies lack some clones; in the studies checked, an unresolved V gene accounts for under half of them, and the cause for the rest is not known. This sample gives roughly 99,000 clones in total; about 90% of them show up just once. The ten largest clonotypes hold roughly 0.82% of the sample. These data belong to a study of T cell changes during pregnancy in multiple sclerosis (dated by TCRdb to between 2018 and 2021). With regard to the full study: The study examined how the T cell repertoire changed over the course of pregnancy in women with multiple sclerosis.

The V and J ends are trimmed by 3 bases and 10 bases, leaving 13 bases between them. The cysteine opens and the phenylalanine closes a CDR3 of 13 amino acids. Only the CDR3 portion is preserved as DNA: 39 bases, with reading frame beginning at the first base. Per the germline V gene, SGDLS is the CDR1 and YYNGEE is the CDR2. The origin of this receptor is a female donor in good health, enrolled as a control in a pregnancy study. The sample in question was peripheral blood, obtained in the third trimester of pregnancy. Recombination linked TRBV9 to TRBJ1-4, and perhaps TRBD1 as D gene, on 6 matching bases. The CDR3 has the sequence CASSAPDSRKLFF. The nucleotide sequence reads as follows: TGTGCCAGCAGCGCCCCGGACAGCCGAAAACTGTTTTTT.